The present TCR beta chain was sequenced within a study of regulatory T cells in long-lasting Graves disease. Study at large: Antithyroid drugs had been given to newly diagnosed Graves' patients for under 3 months.

This clonotype was seen repeatedly, ten times or more. Time point given: newly diagnosed GD, antithyroid drugs for less than 3 months. PBMC-derived RNA was used for the TCR library. CDR3 regions were amplified by Arm-PCR using iRepertoire HTBI primers to build TCR beta libraries. TCRdb re-called the multiplex PCR reads through MiXCR, storing one row per CDR3 protein. The sample records a few hundred thousand distinct CDR3 sequences, roughly 14% being singletons. These data are also associated with another study on T cells in Graves' hyperthyroidism and ophthalmopathy. Per that paper: With the HTBI primer set, the TCR CDR3 went through a first round of RT-PCR. Blood also held most thyroid clonotypes expanded beyond 0.001.

The sample in question was peripheral blood mononuclear cells (PBMCs), obtained at new diagnosis, from a patient treated with antithyroid drugs. The TCR originated in a man aged 25 to 45 with Graves disease.

CDR3 amino acids: CATLGGEETQYF. DNA of the CDR3: TGTGCCACCTTGGGCGGAGAAGAGACCCAGTACTTC. The V gene is TRBV6-1, the J gene TRBJ2-5; D is uncertain. Germline-derived CDR1 and CDR2 are MNHNS and SASEGT. CDR3 length: 12 residues. V dropped 10 bases and J dropped 3 bases, with 12 bases sitting between them.